Listed below are T cell receptor beta chains from one sample, sequenced in a study of Graves' ophthalmopathy and Graves' hyperthyroidism. TCRdb processed the multiplex PCR reads anew with MiXCR; each CDR3 protein has one entry. The repertoire includes about 640,000 distinct CDR3 sequences, about two fifths of them detected once, and over 2.5% sits in the top ten. The source material was peripheral blood. The receptors originated from an adult man with Graves' ophthalmopathy. Both conserved end residues are part of each CDR3. D genes are given only for firm matches. A row's size may be missing; if present it is once, few, many or a size class.

d_call	clone_size	v_call	j_call	cdr3_aa	cdr3_nt
NA	many	TRBV19	TRBJ2-2	CASSIASNTGELFF	TGTGCCAGTAGTATAGCGTCGAACACCGGGGAGCTGTTTTTT
NA	many	TRBV6-4	TRBJ1-5	CARKQQPNQPQHF	TGTGCCAGAAAGCAACAGCCAAATCAGCCCCAGCATTTT
TRBD2	many	TRBV12-3/TRBV12-4	TRBJ2-7	CASSPVRGGTYEQYF	TGTGCCAGCAGCCCCGTGCGGGGGGGGACCTACGAGCAGTACTTC
TRBD1	NA	TRBV24-1	TRBJ2-5	CATSDIDPGQGPPETQYF	TGTGCCACCAGTGATATTGATCCGGGACAGGGGCCCCCAGAGACCCAGTACTTC
NA	many	TRBV7-9	TRBJ1-1	CASSFKGGTEAFF	TGTGCCAGCAGCTTCAAAGGGGGCACTGAAGCTTTCTTT
NA	NA	TRBV21-1	TRBJ1-2	CASRSTGTDYGYTF	TGTGCCAGCAGGAGCACAGGTACCGACTATGGCTACACCTTC
NA	many	TRBV7-3	TRBJ2-2	CASSPNSGANTGELFF	TGTGCCAGCAGCCCCAATAGCGGCGCGAACACCGGGGAGCTGTTTTTT
NA	many	TRBV7-2	TRBJ2-7	CASSLSGPPYF	TGTGCCAGCAGCTTATCGGGCCCCCCGTACTTC
NA	many	TRBV2	TRBJ1-5	CASSLARSNQPQHF	TGTGCCAGCAGTCTAGCCAGAAGCAATCAGCCCCAGCATTTT
NA	NA	TRBV2	TRBJ1-3	CASSEDGANTIYF	TGTGCCAGCAGTGAAGATGGCGCGAACACCATATATTTT
TRBD1	NA	TRBV7-8	TRBJ2-7	CASSKGGDRGYEQYF	TGTGCCAGCAGCAAGGGCGGGGACAGGGGTTACGAGCAGTACTTC
NA	many	TRBV19	TRBJ1-5	CASRDSINQPQHF	TGTGCCAGTAGGGACAGCATCAATCAGCCCCAGCATTTT
TRBD1	few	TRBV9	TRBJ2-7	CASSHHRGSSEQYF	TGTGCCAGCAGTCACCACAGGGGGTCCTCCGAGCAGTACTTC
NA	NA	TRBV29-1	TRBJ1-1	CSWGQNTEAFF	TGCAGCTGGGGCCAGAACACTGAAGCTTTCTTT
TRBD1	many	TRBV24-1	TRBJ2-2	CATSDGPGTAYTGELFF	TGTGCCACCAGTGATGGACCCGGGACAGCCTACACCGGGGAGCTGTTTTTT
NA	NA	TRBV11-1	TRBJ1-5	CASSRSGTNQPQHF	TGTGCCAGCAGCCGCTCCGGGACAAATCAGCCCCAGCATTTT
TRBD2	many	TRBV9	TRBJ2-5	CASSSGLASETQYF	TGTGCCAGCAGCTCGGGACTAGCGTCAGAGACCCAGTACTTC
TRBD1	NA	TRBV7-9	TRBJ2-7	CASSPTAGGISYEQYF	TGTGCCAGCTCACCTACCGCAGGGGGCATCTCCTACGAGCAGTACTTC
NA	NA	TRBV7-7	TRBJ2-5	CARIGETQYF	TGTGCTAGGATCGGGGAGACCCAGTACTTC
NA	NA	TRBV7-9	TRBJ1-1	CASSQDQGWGVNTEAFF	TGTGCCAGCAGCCAAGATCAGGGGTGGGGGGTGAACACTGAAGCTTTCTTT
TRBD2	many	TRBV25-1	TRBJ2-5	CASSDGASGGETQYF	TGTGCCAGCAGTGACGGGGCTAGCGGGGGGGAGACCCAGTACTTC
NA	many	TRBV24-1	TRBJ2-2	CATSDLPGMVAGELFF	TGTGCCACCAGTGATTTGCCCGGGATGGTCGCCGGGGAGCTGTTTTTT
TRBD2	few	TRBV5-1	TRBJ2-7	CASSKRTSGSFHEQYF	TGCGCCAGCAGCAAGAGGACTAGCGGGAGCTTCCACGAGCAGTACTTC
TRBD1	NA	TRBV10-3	TRBJ2-7	CAISGRGQDQYF	TGTGCCATCAGTGGAAGGGGACAGGACCAGTACTTC
NA	NA	TRBV20-1	TRBJ2-7	CSAKAGGFYEQYF	TGCAGTGCTAAGGCAGGCGGGTTCTACGAGCAGTACTTC
NA	few	TRBV19	TRBJ2-7	CASSIILSYEQYF	TGTGCCAGTAGTATTATTTTATCCTACGAGCAGTACTTC
NA	many	TRBV20-1	TRBJ2-7	CSASWVSYEQYF	TGCAGTGCTAGTTGGGTGTCCTACGAGCAGTACTTC
NA	NA	TRBV29-1	TRBJ1-2	CSLEADYGYTF	TGCAGCTTGGAAGCAGACTATGGCTACACCTTC
NA	NA	TRBV12-5	TRBJ1-1	CASGLVLGEAFF	TGTGCTAGTGGTTTGGTACTTGGGGAGGCTTTCTTT
TRBD1	many	TRBV29-1	TRBJ2-7	CSVETVGTGYEQYF	TGCAGCGTGGAGACAGTAGGGACAGGCTACGAGCAGTACTTC
NA	many	TRBV12-3/TRBV12-4	TRBJ2-6	CASSLPASGSGANVLTF	TGTGCCAGCAGTTTACCCGCCTCCGGCTCTGGGGCCAACGTCCTGACTTTC
TRBD1	few	TRBV7-9	TRBJ1-5	CASSQGPTGTGGNQPQHF	TGTGCCAGCAGCCAAGGCCCCACCGGGACAGGGGGCAATCAGCCCCAGCATTTT
NA	many	TRBV4-2	TRBJ2-5	CASSQGTSFGETQYF	TGTGCCAGCAGCCAAGGGACATCGTTTGGAGAGACCCAGTACTTC
NA	NA	TRBV3-1	TRBJ2-1	CASSQAPAGEQFF	TGTGCCAGCAGCCAGGCTCCCGCCGGTGAGCAGTTCTTC
TRBD1	many	TRBV6-5	TRBJ1-2	CASSGQGKSYGYTF	TGTGCCAGCAGTGGACAGGGGAAGAGCTATGGCTACACCTTC
TRBD2	NA	TRBV10-3	TRBJ2-2	CAAGLAIGGELFF	TGTGCCGCGGGACTAGCGATTGGCGGGGAGCTGTTTTTT
NA	many	TRBV20-1	TRBJ1-5	CSAGVGYNQPQHF	TGCAGTGCTGGAGTTGGGTATAATCAGCCCCAGCATTTT
NA	many	TRBV7-9	TRBJ2-5	CASSLVTTQETQYF	TGTGCCAGCAGCTTAGTGACTACTCAAGAGACCCAGTACTTC
NA	many	TRBV15	TRBJ1-5	CATSSRTSQPQHF	TGTGCCACCAGCAGCCGGACCTCCCAGCCCCAGCATTTT
NA	many	TRBV19	TRBJ1-2	CASSPSPGVRGYTF	TGTGCCAGTAGTCCCTCCCCAGGGGTGAGGGGCTACACCTTC